This T cell receptor (beta chain) was profiled in a study of read filtering for tumor transcriptome and immune sequencing. In the study overall: R-ISS stage counts were under 10 for I, about 17 for II, about seven for III. DNase treatment preceded whole-transcriptome library preparation.

Study outcomes and limitations: In IR-seq, single-read clonotypes were around 85% of clonotypes but approximately 3.5% of reads.

As for this clonotype: Its target is not known. This may arise from a read error, as a much more abundant clone is one base away. This CDR3 fails to terminate in the conserved phenylalanine or tryptophan, so it likely reflects a read error.

Germline CDR1 and CDR2: SGHRS and YFSETQ. This CDR3 has 15 residues. V trimming: 4 bases; J trimming: 7 bases; junction bases outside the gene matches: 9. This library used roughly 430 ng RNA and molecular barcoded adaptors spanning alpha/delta and beta/gamma chains. TCRdb re-called the reads with MiXCR, one entry per CDR3 protein. The sample yields about 40,000 distinct CDR3 sequences, roughly 13% seen once. The chain is built from TRBV5-1 and TRBJ2-1, with 9 bases identical to TRBD2. The sequence came from a donor aged 40 or over with multiple myeloma. Specimen: a population of CD138-negative cells sorted from bone marrow. CDR3: CASSVPTTSGNEQFL. CDR3 nucleotides: TGCGCCAGCAGCGTTCCTACGACTAGCGGTAATGAGCAGTTCCTC.